Presented here are 20 T cell receptor beta chains from one specimen sequenced in a study of blood T cell repertoires in COVID-19. Sequenced by immunoSEQ multiplex PCR; TCRdb stores in-frame clones only, minus some. Of about 200,000 clones listed, around nine tenths were seen once; the top ten hold approximately 3%. Sequencing was done on a sample of peripheral blood. These receptors originate from a man between 60 and 75 years old with acute or convalescent COVID-19.

The rearrangement joins TRBV4-2 to TRBJ2-5; D ambiguous. V was pared by 4 bases and J by 4 bases, with 16 bases between. The length of the CDR3 is 15 residues. The germline V gene has CDR1 LGHNA and CDR2 YNFKEQ. The CDR3 spells CASSPPLGVGETQYF. CDR3 sequence (DNA): TGTGCCAGCAGCCCCCCCCTAGGTGTTGGAGAGACCCAGTACTTC.

The rearrangement uses TRBV6-6 and TRBJ2-2, with D unclear. Trimming removed 5 bases from V and 3 bases from J, with 19 bases in between. The germline gives CDR1 MNHNY, CDR2 SVGAGI (reference sequence). This CDR3 has 17 residues. The CDR3 loop reads CASSLTPLRGHTGELFF. The DNA for the CDR3 is TGTGCCAGCAGTCTCACACCGCTCCGCGGTCACACCGGGGAGCTGTTTTTT.

The chain links TRBV7-2 to TRBJ2-6, with TRBD1 matching over 7 bases. Trimming removed 4 bases from V and 8 bases from J; junction bases left unmatched: 5. CDR1 is SGHTA and CDR2 is FQGNSA in the germline V gene. The CDR3 loop spans 14 amino acids. The CDR3: CASSSRQGSNVLTF. The CDR3 DNA is TGTGCCAGCAGCTCCAGACAGGGCTCCAACGTCCTGACTTTC.

This clone was recorded once. The chain combines TRBV28 with TRBJ1-2; tentative D call: TRBD1 (6 bases). The germline V gene has CDR1 MDHEN and CDR2 SYDVKM. This CDR3 is built from 14 residues. Trimming pared 6 bases from V and 4 bases from J, leaving 15 bases between. The CDR3, as DNA: TGTGCCAGCAGACGAACACAGGGAACCTATGGCTACACCTTC. As protein: CASRRTQGTYGYTF.

V usage is TRBV3-1 (or the pseudogene TRBV3-2) and J usage is TRBJ2-5; TRBD2 matches at 8 bases. The CDR3 extends over 17 amino acids. V shed 4 bases, J shed 0 bases, and the junction held 10 bases outside the gene matches. Germline V CDR1 and CDR2: LGHDT, YNNKEL (reference sequence). CDR3 in DNA: TGTGCCAGCAGCCCCCACGGGGCCGGGGGGGACCAAGAGACCCAGTACTTC. The encoded protein is CASSPHGAGGDQETQYF.

The chain recombines TRBV27 with TRBJ2-7, with 7 bases fitting TRBD1. This CDR3 is 17 amino acids long. Per germline, CDR1 MNHEY and CDR2 SMNVEV (reference sequence). With V trimmed by 2 bases and J by 3 bases, 13 bases remained unmatched. CDR3 in amino acids: CASSLKGKGTDFYEQYF. CDR3 nucleotides: TGTGCCAGCAGTTTAAAAGGTAAAGGGACAGACTTCTACGAGCAGTACTTC.

This chain links TRBV7-2 with TRBJ1-1; 8 nucleotides line up with TRBD1. The CDR3 is 17 amino acids. V lost 2 bases, J lost 1 base, and 9 bases stayed unmatched. CDR1 and CDR2 (germline): SGHTA, FQGNSA. In nucleotides, the CDR3 is TGTGCCAGCAGCTTACCTATCAGGGGGCGGGCGAACACTGAAGCTTTCTTT. The encoded protein is CASSLPIRGRANTEAFF.

The rearrangement uses TRBV2 and TRBJ2-7; 8 bases are shared with TRBD1. Losses at the gene ends were 6 bases for V and 0 bases for J; bases not matched to a gene: 7. The V gene's germline CDR1 is SNHLY and CDR2 FYNNEI. This CDR3 region has 15 residues. The CDR3 sequence: CASSAGTGLSYEQYF. As DNA, the CDR3 is TGTGCCAGCAGCGCTGGGACAGGACTCTCCTACGAGCAGTACTTC.

The chain employs TRBV7-2 and TRBJ1-3; D perhaps matches TRBD1 (5 bases). Trimming stripped 6 bases from V and 7 bases from J, with 13 bases between. The CDR3 length is 13 residues. Germline loops: CDR1 SGHTA, CDR2 FQGNSA. CDR3 nucleotide sequence: TGTGCCAGCAGTCTAGGGGAGGTGAACACCATATATTTT. As protein: CASSLGEVNTIYF.

This clone was seen once. The V call is TRBV9, the J call TRBJ2-5; 10 bases are shared with TRBD2. CDR3 size: 13 residues. V lost 3 bases, J lost 5 bases, and 1 base stayed unmatched. Germline V gene lookup returns CDR1 SGDLS and CDR2 YYNGEE. CDR3 residues: CASSAGLAETQYF. The CDR3 DNA is TGTGCCAGCAGCGCGGGACTAGCGGAGACCCAGTACTTC.

The chain has TRBV7-3 and TRBJ1-1, with TRBD1 identical over 8 bases. This CDR3 is 15 amino acids long. The junction had 10 bases not matched to a gene; V was cut back by 5 bases and J by 5 bases. Germline assignment: CDR1 SGHTA and CDR2 FQGTGA. CDR3 DNA sequence: TGTGCCAGCAGCCGCGACAGGGGATCGTATACTGAAGCTTTCTTT. Translating gives CASSRDRGSYTEAFF.

The rearrangement links TRBV19 to TRBJ1-1, with D uncertain. The length of the CDR3 is 12 residues. From germline, CDR1 is LNHDA and CDR2 SQIVND (reference sequence). The germline V and J ends were trimmed by 6 bases and 8 bases, with 13 bases remaining between them. CDR3 residues: CASRATKPEAFF. The CDR3 coding sequence is TGTGCCAGTAGAGCGACGAAACCCGAAGCTTTCTTT.

This clone was recorded a few times. This chain uses TRBV2 with TRBJ1-3; 8 bases are a match to TRBD1. V trimming: 9 bases; J trimming: 9 bases; junction bases outside the gene matches: 10. CDR3 length: 13 residues. The germline V gene has CDR1 SNHLY and CDR2 FYNNEI. CDR3 bases: TGTGCCAGTCAGGGTACAGGGGGTATCACCATATATTTT. Translated: CASQGTGGITIYF.

The chain carries TRBV28 and TRBJ1-2, with D tentatively TRBD1 (6 bases). CDR1 and CDR2 (germline): MDHEN, SYDVKM. The ends were cut back, 2 bases at V and 4 bases at J, with 14 bases in the middle. The CDR3 runs 15 residues. CDR3 amino acids: CASSLNTDSPYGYTF. The CDR3, as DNA: TGTGCCAGCAGTTTAAACACGGACAGCCCCTATGGCTACACCTTC.

This clone was seen just once. V gene TRBV9 combines with J gene TRBJ2-3, with TRBD1 identical over 7 bases. The CDR3 totals 15 residues. V lost 1 base, J lost 0 bases, and 2 bases stayed unmatched. In germline, CDR1 is SGDLS, CDR2 YYNGEE. CDR3 sequence reads: CASSVLGQSTDTQYF. CDR3 DNA sequence: TGTGCCAGCAGCGTATTGGGACAGAGCACAGATACGCAGTATTTT.

The J gene is TRBJ2-7, the V gene TRBV27; perhaps TRBD1 as D (8 bases). This CDR3 contains 14 residues. The germline CDR1 and CDR2 sequences are MNHEY and SMNVEV (reference sequence). The V end lost 3 bases, the J end lost 2 bases, and 11 bases lay between the germline ends. CDR3 DNA sequence: TGTGCCAGCAGTTTCACAGGGGGGGCCTACGAGCAGTACTTC. Translated, it gives CASSFTGGAYEQYF.

The chain recombines TRBV28 with TRBJ2-5; no firm D call. From germline, CDR1 is MDHEN and CDR2 SYDVKM. With 5 bases removed from V and 1 base from J, the gap between germline ends came to 11 bases. The CDR3 sequence is 14 residues long. The CDR3 protein is CASSVGGPQETQYF. CDR3 in DNA: TGTGCCAGCAGTGTAGGTGGGCCCCAAGAGACCCAGTACTTC.

This clone was detected once. The DNA of the CDR3 is TGTGCCAGCAACCGGGAGGAGTGGAGTCAGTACTTC. It is translated as CASNREEWSQYF. The J gene is TRBJ2-4, the V gene TRBV2; 7 positions agree with TRBD2. Germline V CDR1 and CDR2: SNHLY, FYNNEI. The CDR3 length is 12 residues. The V gene end was trimmed by 7 bases and the J gene end by 12 bases; junction bases not matched to a gene: 9.

Comment on this clone: An end of the junction does not agree with germline; a read error may underlie this. V gene TRBV19 combines with J gene TRBJ1-2; D possibly corresponds to TRBD1 (5 bases). The CDR3 sequence is 10 residues long. The germline V gene encodes CDR1 LNHDA and CDR2 SQIVND (reference sequence). CDR3 in amino acids: CASIGDRINF. Written as DNA, the CDR3 is TGTGCCAGTATCGGCGACAGAATTAACTTC.

To note about this clone: Distinct nucleotide sequences in the sample also encode this CDR3. The J gene is TRBJ1-2, the V gene TRBV28, with a tentative D call TRBD1 (5 bases). V lost 5 bases and J lost 5, with 12 bases in between. The germline V gene encodes CDR1 MDHEN and CDR2 SYDVKM. This CDR3 is built from 13 residues. For the CDR3, the DNA is TGTGCCAGCAGTGTACGGGGGGTTTATGGCTACACCTTC. This encodes CASSVRGVYGYTF.